These 14 T cell receptor beta chains came from one sample sequenced in a study of cytomegalovirus exposure and HLA in healthy donors. The table came from immunoSEQ multiplex PCR; TCRdb's copy has only in-frame clones and leaves some out. The sample lists 150,000 to 170,000 clones; approximately 86% were seen once. Sequenced input: PBMCs. Receptor source: a man in his late teens or twenties in good health and CMV-seropositive.

This chain links TRBV5-6 with TRBJ1-2; 10 bases align to TRBD1. The CDR3 runs 15 residues. The V gene end was trimmed by 4 bases and the J gene end by 7 bases; junction bases not matched to a gene: 10. Germline CDR1 and CDR2: SGHDT and YYEEEE. The CDR3 coding sequence is TGTGCCAGCAGCCGCCATGGGACAGGGGTCTTTGGCTACACCTTC. Amino acids: CASSRHGTGVFGYTF.

The V call is TRBV18, the J call TRBJ1-3; D is undetermined. The ends were cut back, 3 bases at V and 8 bases at J, with 14 bases in the middle. CDR1 is KGHSH and CDR2 is LQKENI in the germline V gene. CDR3 length: 14 amino acids. Written as DNA, the CDR3 is TGTGCCAGCTCACCCCGGGGTACGAGAGACACCATATATTTT. As protein: CASSPRGTRDTIYF.

This sequence joins TRBV5-4 and TRBJ2-3, with TRBD2 matching over 14 bases. Germline V gene data show CDR1 as SGHNT and CDR2 as YYREEE (reference sequence). The CDR3 totals 17 residues. With 0 bases clipped from V and 8 bases from J, the junction kept 8 bases outside the gene matches. CDR3 sequence (DNA): TGTGCCAGCAGCTTGGTAGGGACTAGCGGGGGTAGGGGTACGCAGTATTTT. The encoded protein is CASSLVGTSGGRGTQYF.

The chain recombines TRBV27 with TRBJ2-2, with D possibly TRBD1 on 5 matching bases. V was clipped by 3 bases and J by 2 bases, with 10 bases between them. Germline CDR1 is MNHEY and CDR2 is SMNVEV (reference sequence). This CDR3 is 15 amino acids long. In DNA form, the CDR3 reads TGTGCCAGCAGTTTTGGACACTACAACACCGGGGAGCTGTTTTTT. Protein product: CASSFGHYNTGELFF.

The table lists this clone with a few counts. The chain has TRBV7-8 and TRBJ2-7, with D unresolved. Per germline, CDR1 SGHVS and CDR2 FQNEAQ. The length of the CDR3 is 12 residues. Trimming removed 4 bases at V and 0 bases at J, with 4 bases between. The CDR3 region has the DNA TGTGCCAGCAGCTCCCGCTCCTACGAGCAGTACTTC. Protein: CASSSRSYEQYF.

The V gene is TRBV30, the J gene TRBJ2-3; possible D gene TRBD2, 5 bases. The CDR3 totals 17 residues. V lost 0 bases and J lost 3, with 19 bases in between. Germline-derived CDR1 and CDR2 are GTSNPN and SVGIG (reference sequence). Written as DNA, the CDR3 is TGTGCCTGGAGTGTAGAACTGCTAGCAATCCCAACAGATACGCAGTATTTT. Residues: CAWSVELLAIPTDTQYF.

V and J are TRBV9 and TRBJ2-5; 9 nucleotides line up with TRBD2. From germline, CDR1 is SGDLS and CDR2 YYNGEE. V lost 4 bases, J lost 2 bases, and 9 bases stayed unmatched. This CDR3 region has 16 residues. This CDR3 is CASSLGTSSLQETQYF. The CDR3 DNA is TGTGCCAGCAGCCTCGGGACTAGCAGTTTACAAGAGACCCAGTACTTC.

The chain combines TRBV30 with TRBJ2-3; 11 nucleotides align to TRBD1. With 3 bases clipped from V and 3 bases from J, the junction kept 5 bases outside the gene matches. This CDR3 comprises 15 residues. Germline CDR1 GTSNPN, CDR2 SVGIG (reference sequence). The DNA for the CDR3 is TGTGCCTGGAGGGACAGGGGGCGAAGAACAGATACGCAGTATTTT. Encoded protein: CAWRDRGRRTDTQYF.

V gene TRBV4-3 combines with J gene TRBJ2-7; no clear D gene. Looked up from germline, CDR1 is LGHNA and CDR2 is YSLEER. Trimming took off 1 base at V and 6 bases at J, with 10 bases between the two ends. This CDR3 has 13 amino acids. This chain's CDR3 is CASSQGGVGEQYF. The CDR3 region has the DNA TGCGCCAGCAGCCAAGGCGGCGTCGGCGAGCAGTACTTC.

This chain connects TRBV9 to TRBJ2-7; TRBD1 aligns across 9 bases. The CDR3 totals 16 residues. V shed 0 bases and J 2 bases; nucleotides not matched to a gene: 6. In germline, CDR1 is SGDLS, CDR2 YYNGEE. In nucleotides, the CDR3 is TGTGCCAGCAGCGTAGCAGGTACAGGGGGCCCCTACGAGCAGTACTTC. It yields the protein CASSVAGTGGPYEQYF.

This clone showed up just a few times. This sequence joins TRBV4-3 and TRBJ2-2, with 8 bases that match TRBD2. Germline V gene lookup returns CDR1 LGHNA and CDR2 YSLEER. Trimming took 2 bases from V and 6 from J; bases not matched to a gene: 5. The CDR3 has 15 residues. As DNA, the CDR3 is TGCGCCAGCAGCCAACCCCAGACTAGCGCCGGGGAGCTGTTTTTT. Protein sequence: CASSQPQTSAGELFF.

The V call is TRBV9, the J call TRBJ2-1; 8 nucleotides align to TRBD2. The V gene's germline CDR1 is SGDLS and CDR2 YYNGEE. V shed 5 bases and J 0 bases; nucleotides not matched to a gene: 4. The CDR3 totals 15 residues. The CDR3 bases are TGTGCCAGCAGTTTTAGCGGGACCTCCTACAATGAGCAGTTCTTC. Residues: CASSFSGTSYNEQFF.

The chain is built from TRBV4-1 and TRBJ2-7, with D hard to call. The V end was cut by 0 bases, the J end by 2 bases, with 17 bases between. Looked up from germline, CDR1 is MGHRA and CDR2 is YSYEKL. This CDR3 spans 17 amino acids. The CDR3 sequence is CASSQDLGQPVTYEQYF. The CDR3 DNA reads TGCGCCAGCAGCCAAGATCTAGGCCAGCCGGTAACCTACGAGCAGTACTTC.

The chain has TRBV4-1 and TRBJ1-2; D uncertain. The CDR3 covers 15 residues. The germline V gene has CDR1 MGHRA and CDR2 YSYEKL. V dropped 2 bases and J dropped 2 bases, with 12 bases sitting between them. DNA of the CDR3: TGCGCCAGCAGCCAAATAACCCCAGGAAACTATGGCTACACCTTC. Amino acid sequence: CASSQITPGNYGYTF.